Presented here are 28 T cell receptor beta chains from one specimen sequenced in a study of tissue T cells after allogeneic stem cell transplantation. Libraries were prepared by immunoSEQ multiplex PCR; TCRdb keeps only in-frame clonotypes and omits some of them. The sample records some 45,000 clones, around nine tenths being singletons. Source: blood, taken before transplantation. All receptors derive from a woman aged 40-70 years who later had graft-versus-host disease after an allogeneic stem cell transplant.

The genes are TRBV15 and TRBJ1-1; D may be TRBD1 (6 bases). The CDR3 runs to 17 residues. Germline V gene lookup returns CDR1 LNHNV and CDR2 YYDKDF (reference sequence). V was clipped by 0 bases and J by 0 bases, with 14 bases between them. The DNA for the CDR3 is TGTGCCACCAGCAGAGAGAAGGGGGGGCGGATGAACACTGAAGCTTTCTTT. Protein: CATSREKGGRMNTEAFF.

CDR3 protein: CASRGQGREKLFF. CDR3 bases: TGTGCCAGCAGGGGACAGGGTCGGGAAAAACTGTTTTTT. V is TRBV7-2 and J is TRBJ1-4; 9 bases agree with TRBD1. V shed 6 bases, J shed 8 bases, and the junction held 4 bases outside the gene matches. The CDR3 contains 13 residues. Germline V CDR1 and CDR2: SGHTA, FQGNSA.

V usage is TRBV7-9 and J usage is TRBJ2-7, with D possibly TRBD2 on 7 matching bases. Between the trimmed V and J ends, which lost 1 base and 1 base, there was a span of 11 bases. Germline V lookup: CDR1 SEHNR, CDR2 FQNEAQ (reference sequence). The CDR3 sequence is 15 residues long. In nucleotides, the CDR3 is TGTGCCAGCAGCTTAGGTCGGGGGGCGTCCTACGAGCAGTACTTC. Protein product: CASSLGRGASYEQYF.

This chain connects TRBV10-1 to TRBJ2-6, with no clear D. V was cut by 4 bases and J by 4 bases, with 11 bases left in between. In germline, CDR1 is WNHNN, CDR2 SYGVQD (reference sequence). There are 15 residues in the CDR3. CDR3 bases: TGCGCCAGCAGTGTCGGACGGAGAGGGGCCAACGTCCTGACTTTC. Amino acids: CASSVGRRGANVLTF.

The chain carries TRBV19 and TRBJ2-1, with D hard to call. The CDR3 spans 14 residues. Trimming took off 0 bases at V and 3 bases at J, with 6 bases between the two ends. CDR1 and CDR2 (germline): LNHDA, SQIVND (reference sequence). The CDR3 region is CASSIDLIYNEQFF. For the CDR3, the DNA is TGTGCCAGTAGTATAGATTTGATCTACAATGAGCAGTTCTTC.

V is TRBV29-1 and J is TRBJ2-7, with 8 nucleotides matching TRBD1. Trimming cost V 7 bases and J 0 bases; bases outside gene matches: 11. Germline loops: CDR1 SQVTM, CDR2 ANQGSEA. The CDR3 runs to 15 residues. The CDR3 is CSARGGGQASYEQYF. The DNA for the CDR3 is TGCAGCGCCCGAGGTGGGGGACAGGCCTCCTACGAGCAGTACTTC.

The CDR3 protein is CASSTLRGGVGELFF. CDR3 DNA: TGTGCCAGCAGCACCCTCCGGGGCGGAGTCGGGGAGCTGTTTTTT. The J gene is TRBJ2-2, the V gene TRBV7-2; either TRBD1 or TRBD2 may supply D (5 bases each). V was pared by 5 bases and J by 7 bases, with 17 bases between. Per germline, CDR1 SGHTA and CDR2 FQGNSA. The CDR3 has 15 residues. Combining the CDR3 with reference TRBV7-2 and TRBJ2-2 gives the whole variable domain GAGVSQSPSNKVTEKGKDVELRCDPISGHTALYWYRQSLGQGLEFLIYFQGNSAPDKSGLPSDRFSAERTGGSVSTLTIQRTQQEDSAVYLCASSTLRGGVGELFFGEGSRLTVL.

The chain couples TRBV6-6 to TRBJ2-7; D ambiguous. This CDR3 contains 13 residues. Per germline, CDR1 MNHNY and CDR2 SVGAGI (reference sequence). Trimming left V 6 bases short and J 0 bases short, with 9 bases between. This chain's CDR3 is CASRDGSSYEQYF. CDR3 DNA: TGTGCCAGCAGGGACGGTAGCTCCTACGAGCAGTACTTC.

The CDR3 loop is CASSAEKGSSYEQYF. DNA of the CDR3: TGTGCCAGCAGTGCGGAAAAAGGGAGCTCCTACGAGCAGTACTTC. The rearrangement uses TRBV2 and TRBJ2-7, with D possibly TRBD2 on 5 matching bases. Germline V gene sequence: CDR1 SNHLY, CDR2 FYNNEI. Trimming removed 4 bases from V and 0 bases from J, with 13 bases in between. The CDR3 is 15 residues long.

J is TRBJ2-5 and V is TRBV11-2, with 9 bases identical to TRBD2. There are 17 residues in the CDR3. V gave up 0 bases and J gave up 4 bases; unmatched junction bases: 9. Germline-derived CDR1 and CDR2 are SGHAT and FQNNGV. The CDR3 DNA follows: TGTGCCAGCAGCTTAGATCGGAATAGCGGGAGCCTAGAGACCCAGTACTTC. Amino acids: CASSLDRNSGSLETQYF.

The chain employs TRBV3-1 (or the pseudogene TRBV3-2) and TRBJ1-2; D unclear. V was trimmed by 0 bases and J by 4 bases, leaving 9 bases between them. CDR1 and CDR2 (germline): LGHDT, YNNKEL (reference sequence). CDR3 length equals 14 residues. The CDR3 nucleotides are TGTGCCAGCAGCCAAGATTGGGCAGTCTATGGCTACACCTTC. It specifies CASSQDWAVYGYTF.

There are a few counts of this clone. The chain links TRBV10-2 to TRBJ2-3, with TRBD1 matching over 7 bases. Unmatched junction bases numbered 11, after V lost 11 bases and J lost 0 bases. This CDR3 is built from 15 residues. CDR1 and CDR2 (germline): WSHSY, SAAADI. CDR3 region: CACSQGPYSTDTQYF. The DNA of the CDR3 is TGCGCCTGCTCACAGGGGCCCTACAGCACAGATACGCAGTATTTT.

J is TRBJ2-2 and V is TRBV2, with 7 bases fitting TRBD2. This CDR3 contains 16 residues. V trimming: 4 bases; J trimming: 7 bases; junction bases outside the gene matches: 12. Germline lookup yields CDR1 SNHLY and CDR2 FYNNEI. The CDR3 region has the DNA TGTGCCAGCAGTGTTCTTTCCGCGGGAGCTGGCGGGGAGCTGTTTTTT. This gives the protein CASSVLSAGAGGELFF.

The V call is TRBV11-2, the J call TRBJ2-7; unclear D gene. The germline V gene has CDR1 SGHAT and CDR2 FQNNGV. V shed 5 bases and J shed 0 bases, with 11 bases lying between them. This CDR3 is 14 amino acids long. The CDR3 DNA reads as TGTGCCAGCAGCCTACCCCTGAGCTCCTACGAGCAGTACTTC. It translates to CASSLPLSSYEQYF.

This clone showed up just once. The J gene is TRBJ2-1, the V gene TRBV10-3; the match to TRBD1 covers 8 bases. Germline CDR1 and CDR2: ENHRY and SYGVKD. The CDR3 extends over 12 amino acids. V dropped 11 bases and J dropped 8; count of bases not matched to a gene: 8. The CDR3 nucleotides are TGTGCCGGGGGACAGGAGCTCGATGAGCAGTTCTTC. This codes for CAGGQELDEQFF.

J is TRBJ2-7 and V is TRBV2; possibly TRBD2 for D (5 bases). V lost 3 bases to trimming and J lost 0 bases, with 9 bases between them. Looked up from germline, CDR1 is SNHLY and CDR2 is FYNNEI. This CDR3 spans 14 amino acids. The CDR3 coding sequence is TGTGCCAGCAGTGACGGGGTAGACTCCTACGAGCAGTACTTC. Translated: CASSDGVDSYEQYF.

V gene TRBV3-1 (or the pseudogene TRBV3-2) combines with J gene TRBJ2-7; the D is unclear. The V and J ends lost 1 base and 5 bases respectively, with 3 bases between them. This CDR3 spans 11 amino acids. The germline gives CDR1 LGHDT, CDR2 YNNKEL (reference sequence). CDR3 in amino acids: CASSQVDEQYF. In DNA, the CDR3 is TGTGCCAGCAGCCAAGTAGACGAGCAGTACTTC.

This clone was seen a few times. Written as DNA, the CDR3 is TGTGCCAGCAGCGTGGGACGGGAGACTGAAGCTTTCTTT. Its protein product is CASSVGRETEAFF. The chain combines TRBV9 with TRBJ1-1, with D tentatively TRBD1 (5 bases). The CDR3 covers 13 residues. CDR1 is SGDLS and CDR2 is YYNGEE in the germline V gene. The germline V and J ends were trimmed by 2 bases and 5 bases, with 10 bases remaining between them.

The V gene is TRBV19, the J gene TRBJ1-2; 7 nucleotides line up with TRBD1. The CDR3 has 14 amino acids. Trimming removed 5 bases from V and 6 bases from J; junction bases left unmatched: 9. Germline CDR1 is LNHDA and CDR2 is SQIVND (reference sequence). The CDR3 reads CASSLGGGVHGYTF. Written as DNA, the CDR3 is TGTGCCAGTAGTCTTGGAGGGGGCGTCCATGGCTACACCTTC.

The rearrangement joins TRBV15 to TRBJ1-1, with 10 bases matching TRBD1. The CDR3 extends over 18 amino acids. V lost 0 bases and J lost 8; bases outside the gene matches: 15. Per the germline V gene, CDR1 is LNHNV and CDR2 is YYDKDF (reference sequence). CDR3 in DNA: TGTGCCACCAGCAGAGATAAGATAGGGACAGGGGCCCCTAAGGAAGCTTTCTTT. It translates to CATSRDKIGTGAPKEAFF.

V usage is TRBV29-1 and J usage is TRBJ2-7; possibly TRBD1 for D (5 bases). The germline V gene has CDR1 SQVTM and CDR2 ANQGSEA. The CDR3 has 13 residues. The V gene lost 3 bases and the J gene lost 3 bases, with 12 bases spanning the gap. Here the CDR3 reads CSVEGLPDYEQYF. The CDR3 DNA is TGCAGCGTTGAGGGGCTCCCAGACTACGAGCAGTACTTC.

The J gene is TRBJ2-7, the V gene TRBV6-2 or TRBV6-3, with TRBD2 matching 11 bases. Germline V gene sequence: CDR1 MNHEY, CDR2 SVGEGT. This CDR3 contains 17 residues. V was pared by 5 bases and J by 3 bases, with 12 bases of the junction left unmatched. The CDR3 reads CASSKTSGRLNIYEQYF. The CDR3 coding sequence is TGTGCCAGCAGTAAAACTAGCGGGAGACTCAATATCTACGAGCAGTACTTC.

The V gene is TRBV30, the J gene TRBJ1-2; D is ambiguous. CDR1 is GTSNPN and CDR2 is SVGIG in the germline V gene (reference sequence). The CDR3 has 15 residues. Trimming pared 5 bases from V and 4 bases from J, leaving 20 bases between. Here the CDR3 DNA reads TGTGCCTGGGCTGTGTTGGCAGGCGGAGGCTATGGCTACACCTTC. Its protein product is CAWAVLAGGGYGYTF.

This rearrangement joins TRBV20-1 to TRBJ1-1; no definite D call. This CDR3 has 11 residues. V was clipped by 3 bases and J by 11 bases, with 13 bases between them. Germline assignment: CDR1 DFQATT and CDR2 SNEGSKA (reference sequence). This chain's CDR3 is CSASDTSGAFF. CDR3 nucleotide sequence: TGCAGTGCTAGCGATACATCGGGGGCTTTCTTT.

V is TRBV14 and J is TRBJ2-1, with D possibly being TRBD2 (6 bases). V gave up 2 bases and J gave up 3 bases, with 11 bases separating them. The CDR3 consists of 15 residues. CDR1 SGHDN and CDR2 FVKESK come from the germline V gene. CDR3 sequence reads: CASSQWVADYNEQFF. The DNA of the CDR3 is TGTGCCAGCAGCCAATGGGTAGCGGACTACAATGAGCAGTTCTTC.

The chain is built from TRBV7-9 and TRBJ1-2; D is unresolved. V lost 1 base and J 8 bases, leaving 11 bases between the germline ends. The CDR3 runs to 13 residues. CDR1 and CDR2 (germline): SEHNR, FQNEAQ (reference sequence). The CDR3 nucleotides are TGTGCCAGCAGCTTAGGACCAGGTCGGGGCTACACCTTC. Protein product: CASSLGPGRGYTF.

Here the CDR3 DNA reads TGTGCCAGCAGCTTGGAGTCCAGGGGGCTGGGAGAGACCCAGTACTTC. It encodes CASSLESRGLGETQYF. The V and J genes are TRBV5-4 and TRBJ2-5; TRBD1 aligns across 8 bases. Germline V gives CDR1 SGHNT, CDR2 YYREEE (reference sequence). The CDR3 runs to 16 residues. V trimming: 0 bases; J trimming: 4 bases; junction bases outside the gene matches: 8.

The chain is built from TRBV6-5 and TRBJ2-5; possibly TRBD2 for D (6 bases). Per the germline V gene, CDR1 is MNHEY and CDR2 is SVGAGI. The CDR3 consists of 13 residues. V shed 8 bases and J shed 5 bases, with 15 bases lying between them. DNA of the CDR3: TGTGCCAGCCGGGCACCTGGGGGGGAGACCCAGTACTTC. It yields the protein CASRAPGGETQYF.